This T cell receptor (beta chain) originates from a study of identical twins. Study-wide findings and caveats: Diverse VJ usage suggested most zero-insertion clonotypes were not invariant T cells. Fewer insertions characterized abundant cord blood beta clonotypes, whereas memory repertoires showed none. Cross-sectional statistical analysis was relied on for the conclusions, without the same donors being followed.

This clonotype was observed a few times. Its antigen is currently unknown. Trimming stripped 5 bases from V and 7 bases from J, with 18 bases between. Germline CDR1 and CDR2: MNHNS and SASEGT. The CDR3 runs 14 residues. The cDNA had a unique molecular identifier and a template-switch universal primer site. Using its own MiXCR run on the 5' RACE reads, TCRdb lists one record per CDR3 protein. The sample has more than 250,000 distinct CDR3 sequences, about 8.1% seen once. A further study also used this sample, focusing on yellow fever vaccine responses in identical twins.

The chain combines TRBV6-1 with TRBJ2-7; D possibly corresponds to TRBD2 (6 bases). Sample: memory (CD45RO+) T cells sorted from blood. This receptor was taken from a woman younger than 30 in good health. The CDR3 is CASSRGGTDGEQYF. CDR3 in DNA: TGTGCCAGCAGTCGAGGAGGGACGGACGGTGAGCAGTACTTC.